Listed below are T cell receptor beta chains from one sample, sequenced in a study of blood T cells in healthy people across ages. TCRdb redid the calling of the 5' RACE reads with MiXCR, one entry per CDR3 protein. Here the sample spans some 1.5 million distinct CDR3 sequences, 25% to 30% being singletons. Sequencing was performed on blood. Receptors were obtained from a woman in her twenties or thirties in good health. Each CDR3 is given with its conserved first and last residue. Each record gives: J gene, D gene, V gene, CDR3 length, clone size, CDR3 protein, CDR3 DNA. The D gene is left open where the match is weak. Size is omitted from some rows. Given values are once, few, many or a class for expanded clones.

j_call: TRBJ1-2; d_call: .; v_call: TRBV20-1; cdr3_length: 14; clone_size: few; cdr3_aa: CSASPPGRGDGYTF; cdr3_nt: TGCAGTGCTAGTCCCCCGGGGAGGGGTGATGGCTACACCTTC
j_call: TRBJ1-2; d_call: TRBD1; v_call: TRBV5-5; cdr3_length: 16; clone_size: few; cdr3_aa: CASSQPHRGSRIGYTF; cdr3_nt: TGTGCCAGCAGTCAACCGCACAGGGGGTCACGGATAGGCTACACCTTC
j_call: TRBJ2-5; d_call: TRBD2; v_call: TRBV20-1; cdr3_length: 15; clone_size: .; cdr3_aa: CSAWPVTSGGETQYF; cdr3_nt: TGCAGTGCTTGGCCGGTGACTAGCGGGGGAGAGACCCAGTACTTC
j_call: TRBJ1-1; d_call: .; v_call: TRBV18; cdr3_length: 12; clone_size: few; cdr3_aa: CASSPRPTEAFF; cdr3_nt: TGTGCCAGCTCACCGAGGCCCACTGAAGCTTTCTTT
j_call: TRBJ2-3; d_call: .; v_call: TRBV4-3; cdr3_length: 16; clone_size: .; cdr3_aa: CASSLDYPTSTDAQYF; cdr3_nt: TGCGCCAGCAGCCTAGACTATCCTACCAGCACAGATGCGCAGTATTTT
j_call: TRBJ2-1; d_call: .; v_call: TRBV7-7; cdr3_length: 16; clone_size: few; cdr3_aa: CASSPGLTGSNNEQFF; cdr3_nt: TGTGCCAGCAGCCCTGGATTGACGGGGAGTAACAATGAGCAGTTCTTC
j_call: TRBJ2-7; d_call: TRBD2; v_call: TRBV20-1; cdr3_length: 15; clone_size: many; cdr3_aa: CSALTGAGGLLEQYF; cdr3_nt: TGCAGTGCCCTTACGGGGGCGGGGGGTCTTTTGGAGCAGTACTTC
j_call: TRBJ2-5; d_call: .; v_call: TRBV11-2; cdr3_length: 13; clone_size: .; cdr3_aa: CASSGGLVETQYF; cdr3_nt: TGTGCCAGCAGCGGGGGTTTAGTAGAGACCCAGTACTTC
j_call: TRBJ2-2; d_call: TRBD1; v_call: TRBV6-5; cdr3_length: 17; clone_size: .; cdr3_aa: CASSFIFGTGGPGELFF; cdr3_nt: TGTGCCAGCAGTTTTATTTTCGGGACAGGGGGCCCCGGGGAGCTGTTTTTT
j_call: TRBJ2-7; d_call: .; v_call: TRBV7-9; cdr3_length: 14; clone_size: few; cdr3_aa: CASSLQRSSYEQYF; cdr3_nt: TGTGCCAGCAGTCTCCAGAGGAGCTCCTACGAGCAGTACTTC
j_call: TRBJ2-7; d_call: .; v_call: TRBV28; cdr3_length: 12; clone_size: many; cdr3_aa: CASSLKGREQYF; cdr3_nt: TGTGCCAGCAGTTTAAAAGGGCGCGAGCAGTACTTC
j_call: TRBJ2-3; d_call: .; v_call: TRBV12-3/TRBV12-4; cdr3_length: 15; clone_size: once; cdr3_aa: CASSPRAGGADTQYF; cdr3_nt: TGTGCCAGCAGTCCCCGAGCGGGCGGCGCAGATACGCAGTATTTT
j_call: TRBJ2-7; d_call: .; v_call: TRBV5-6; cdr3_length: 14; clone_size: few; cdr3_aa: CASSRASVSYEQYF; cdr3_nt: TGTGCCAGCAGCAGAGCTAGCGTCTCCTACGAGCAGTACTTC
j_call: TRBJ1-3; d_call: .; v_call: TRBV12-5; cdr3_length: 12; clone_size: few; cdr3_aa: CASASEENTIYF; cdr3_nt: TGTGCTAGTGCCTCTGAGGAGAACACCATATATTTT
j_call: TRBJ1-5; d_call: TRBD1; v_call: TRBV15; cdr3_length: 15; clone_size: many; cdr3_aa: CATSRTGTANQPQHF; cdr3_nt: TGTGCCACCAGCAGAACCGGGACAGCCAATCAGCCCCAGCATTTT
j_call: TRBJ1-2; d_call: .; v_call: TRBV29-1; cdr3_length: 13; clone_size: few; cdr3_aa: CSVEAETNYGYTF; cdr3_nt: TGCAGCGTTGAGGCCGAAACTAACTATGGCTACACCTTC
j_call: TRBJ1-4; d_call: TRBD1; v_call: TRBV30; cdr3_length: 14; clone_size: few; cdr3_aa: CAWKRGTGDEKLFF; cdr3_nt: TGTGCCTGGAAGCGTGGGACAGGGGATGAAAAACTGTTTTTT
j_call: TRBJ1-3; d_call: TRBD1; v_call: TRBV29-1; cdr3_length: 11; clone_size: few; cdr3_aa: CSVETDRARYF; cdr3_nt: TGCAGCGTCGAAACGGACAGGGCTCGATATTTT
j_call: TRBJ2-7; d_call: .; v_call: TRBV6-1; cdr3_length: 14; clone_size: few; cdr3_aa: CASRPPGGNYEHYF; cdr3_nt: TGTGCCAGCAGACCTCCCGGGGGCAACTACGAGCATTACTTC
j_call: TRBJ1-4; d_call: TRBD1; v_call: TRBV18; cdr3_length: 15; clone_size: .; cdr3_aa: CASSPPDRDGEKLFF; cdr3_nt: TGTGCCAGCTCACCACCGGACAGGGATGGCGAAAAACTGTTTTTT
j_call: TRBJ2-3; d_call: .; v_call: TRBV20-1; cdr3_length: 14; clone_size: many; cdr3_aa: CSAIGDHTTDTQYF; cdr3_nt: TGCAGTGCTATTGGAGACCATACCACAGATACGCAGTATTTT
j_call: TRBJ1-5; d_call: .; v_call: TRBV28; cdr3_length: 15; clone_size: .; cdr3_aa: CASSLTPGRDQPQHF; cdr3_nt: TGTGCCAGCAGTTTAACCCCGGGGAGGGATCAGCCCCAGCATTTT
j_call: TRBJ2-4; d_call: .; v_call: TRBV4-1; cdr3_length: 17; clone_size: .; cdr3_aa: CASSQSPLRAAKNIQYF; cdr3_nt: TGCGCCAGCAGCCAAAGCCCCCTGCGGGCGGCCAAAAACATTCAGTACTTC
j_call: TRBJ2-5; d_call: .; v_call: TRBV2; cdr3_length: 15; clone_size: .; cdr3_aa: CASSEAGPVVETQYF; cdr3_nt: TGTGCCAGCAGTGAAGCGGGACCGGTGGTAGAGACCCAGTACTTC
j_call: TRBJ1-2; d_call: TRBD1; v_call: TRBV29-1; cdr3_length: 11; clone_size: .; cdr3_aa: CSALDRVLDTF; cdr3_nt: TGCAGCGCCCTGGACAGGGTATTAGACACCTTC
j_call: TRBJ2-7; d_call: TRBD2; v_call: TRBV4-2; cdr3_length: 15; clone_size: few; cdr3_aa: CASSQDLSGTYEQYF; cdr3_nt: TGTGCCAGCAGCCAAGATTTGAGCGGGACCTACGAGCAGTACTTC
j_call: TRBJ2-1; d_call: TRBD2; v_call: TRBV29-1; cdr3_length: 15; clone_size: .; cdr3_aa: CSVGPGLAGDNEQFF; cdr3_nt: TGCAGCGTTGGTCCGGGACTAGCGGGAGACAATGAGCAGTTCTTC
j_call: TRBJ2-1; d_call: .; v_call: TRBV2; cdr3_length: 11; clone_size: few; cdr3_aa: CASSEGHWQFF; cdr3_nt: TGTGCCAGCAGTGAGGGCCACTGGCAGTTCTTC
j_call: TRBJ2-3; d_call: .; v_call: TRBV20-1; cdr3_length: 14; clone_size: .; cdr3_aa: CSARAQDSTDTQYF; cdr3_nt: TGCAGTGCTAGGGCCCAGGACAGCACAGATACGCAGTATTTT
j_call: TRBJ2-7; d_call: .; v_call: TRBV15; cdr3_length: 16; clone_size: few; cdr3_aa: CATSRVKGPLRDEQYF; cdr3_nt: TGTGCCACCAGCAGAGTAAAGGGACCGCTACGGGACGAGCAGTACTTC
j_call: TRBJ2-1; d_call: .; v_call: TRBV7-2; cdr3_length: 17; clone_size: .; cdr3_aa: CASSPAIELAIDNEQFF; cdr3_nt: TGTGCCAGCAGCCCAGCAATAGAACTAGCCATCGACAATGAGCAGTTCTTC
j_call: TRBJ2-3; d_call: .; v_call: TRBV20-1; cdr3_length: 16; clone_size: .; cdr3_aa: CSAKRPATPLTDTQYF; cdr3_nt: TGCAGTGCCAAGAGGCCCGCGACCCCTCTCACAGATACGCAGTATTTT
j_call: TRBJ2-2; d_call: .; v_call: TRBV12-3/TRBV12-4; cdr3_length: 15; clone_size: .; cdr3_aa: CASSFWGVGTGELFF; cdr3_nt: TGTGCCAGCAGTTTTTGGGGGGTTGGCACCGGGGAGCTGTTTTTT
j_call: TRBJ2-7; d_call: TRBD2; v_call: TRBV20-1; cdr3_length: 13; clone_size: many; cdr3_aa: CSAILAGEYEQYF; cdr3_nt: TGCAGTGCTATACTAGCGGGAGAATACGAGCAGTACTTC
j_call: TRBJ2-3; d_call: .; v_call: TRBV4-1; cdr3_length: 17; clone_size: few; cdr3_aa: CASSQDGRGTRTDTQYF; cdr3_nt: TGCGCCAGCAGCCAAGATGGGAGGGGGACGAGGACAGATACGCAGTATTTT
j_call: TRBJ1-5; d_call: .; v_call: TRBV3-1; cdr3_length: 18; clone_size: .; cdr3_aa: CASSQGQGPVVSNQPQHF; cdr3_nt: TGTGCCAGCAGCCAAGGTCAGGGGCCAGTTGTGAGCAATCAGCCCCAGCATTTT
j_call: TRBJ1-2; d_call: .; v_call: TRBV5-1; cdr3_length: 13; clone_size: few; cdr3_aa: CASSLSGESGYTF; cdr3_nt: TGCGCCAGCAGCTTGTCCGGGGAATCGGGCTACACCTTC
j_call: TRBJ1-6; d_call: TRBD1; v_call: TRBV7-2; cdr3_length: 15; clone_size: many; cdr3_aa: CASRAGTGVNSPLHF; cdr3_nt: TGTGCCAGCAGGGCCGGGACAGGGGTTAATTCACCCCTCCACTTT
j_call: TRBJ2-1; d_call: .; v_call: TRBV6-2/TRBV6-3; cdr3_length: 14; clone_size: .; cdr3_aa: CASSYTKLENEQFF; cdr3_nt: TGTGCCAGCAGTTACACCAAGTTGGAGAATGAGCAGTTCTTC
j_call: TRBJ2-5; d_call: .; v_call: TRBV5-1; cdr3_length: 13; clone_size: few; cdr3_aa: CASGEGVPETQYF; cdr3_nt: TGCGCCAGCGGAGAGGGGGTCCCAGAGACCCAGTACTTC
j_call: TRBJ2-1; d_call: .; v_call: TRBV10-3; cdr3_length: 14; clone_size: few; cdr3_aa: CAISEGGDNNEQFF; cdr3_nt: TGTGCCATCAGTGAGGGCGGGGACAACAATGAGCAGTTCTTC
j_call: TRBJ1-1; d_call: .; v_call: TRBV28; cdr3_length: 14; clone_size: few; cdr3_aa: CASSLAGSNTEAFF; cdr3_nt: TGTGCCAGCAGTTTGGCGGGGTCGAACACTGAAGCTTTCTTT